A single sample gave rise to the 14 T cell receptor beta chains below, sequenced in a study of tumor-infiltrating lymphocytes in primary liver carcinoma (dated by TCRdb to about 2017). RNA from unsorted whole blood was extracted with TRIzol reagent, and germline DNA was obtained with the DNeasy Blood & Tissue kit. Sequencer: Illumina HiSeq 2500. A constant-region primer and ProtoScript II reverse transcriptase were used to reverse-transcribe TCRbeta-specific cDNA from 500 ng total RNA. TCRbeta libraries were built with three nested multiplex PCR rounds, a slightly modified ARM-PCR procedure. Each of the first two PCR rounds ran for about 10 cycles using multiplex TRBV1-TRBV30 forward primers together with a Cbeta reverse primer. TCRdb trimmed the raw reads at Q25, called clones with MiXCR and kept productive beta chains. Each entry merges the rows of one CDR3 protein and shows their most common DNA and genes. The sample includes about 310,000 distinct CDR3 sequences, with 45% to 70% observed a single time. The ten largest clones capture around 15% of the sample.

Specimen: peripheral blood. Source of these receptors: a young woman with primary liver carcinoma and hepatitis B virus infection.

Regarding this clonotype: Likely a read error: the CDR3 ends without its conserved phenylalanine or tryptophan. The V call is TRBV11-2, the J call TRBJ1-2; D unresolved. The CDR3 totals 12 residues. Germline-derived CDR1 and CDR2 are SGHAT and FQNNGV. CDR3 sequence reads: CASSLEGLGYTI. For the CDR3, the DNA is TGTGCCAGTAGCTTAGAAGGGTTGGGCTACACCATC.

In the case of this clonotype: A much larger clone lies one base from this, so it may be a read error. This sequence joins TRBV4-1 and TRBJ2-5; 7 bases line up with TRBD2. This CDR3 comprises 13 residues. Germline CDR1 reads MGHRA; CDR2 reads YSYEKL. The CDR3 region has the DNA TGCACCAGCAGCCAAGGGAGGGCCGAGACCCAGTACTTC. Its protein product is CTSSQGRAETQYF.

J is TRBJ1-6 and V is TRBV5-1; the match to TRBD1 covers 8 bases. The CDR3 sequence is 14 residues long. V was clipped by 8 bases and J by 5 bases; unmatched bases: 6. Germline CDR1 is SGHRS and CDR2 is YFSETQ. CDR3 region: CASSPDRDNSPLHF. DNA of the CDR3: TGCGCCAGTAGCCCGGACAGGGATAATTCACCCCTCCACTTT.

About this clonotype itself: Relative to the germline gene, one junction end is altered; a read error may explain this. This chain links TRBV6-1 with TRBJ1-1; unclear D gene. The CDR3 has 14 residues. The germline gives CDR1 MNHNS, CDR2 SASEGT. The CDR3 sequence is CASTPASGNTEALF. As DNA, the CDR3 is TGTGCCAGCACCCCAGCCTCAGGTAACACTGAAGCTTTATTT.

This clonotype was counted ten times or more. CDR3 sequence (DNA): TGCAGCGTTGAAGACTTACTTGGAGGGGGCTGGTATGGCTACACCTTC. This sequence encodes CSVEDLLGGGWYGYTF. The rearrangement uses TRBV29-1 and TRBJ1-2, with 7 bases lining up with TRBD1. CDR3 size: 16 residues. Germline CDR1 is SQVTM and CDR2 is ANQGSEA. Trimming cost V 0 bases and J 5 bases; bases outside gene matches: 12.

Regarding this clonotype: It may be a read error: a sequence one base away is much more abundant. This chain uses TRBV12-3 or TRBV12-4 with TRBJ2-3; 8 bases fit TRBD1. The CDR3 consists of 15 residues. The junction had 9 bases not matched to a gene; V was cut back by 6 bases and J by 4 bases. CDR3 residues: CASRIDRGGSDTQYF. The DNA for the CDR3 is TGTGCCAGCAGGATCGACAGGGGCGGCTCAGATACGCAGTATTTT.

The CDR3 DNA reads as TGTGCCAGCAGCTCCTTCGGGGCTCGCACAGATACGCAGTATTTT. Its translation is CASSSFGARTDTQYF. This sequence joins TRBV7-8 and TRBJ2-3, with D perhaps being TRBD1 or TRBD2 (5 bases each). The V gene lost 4 bases and the J gene lost 1 base, with 12 bases spanning the gap. The CDR3 covers 15 residues. The germline CDR1 and CDR2 sequences are SGHVS and FQNEAQ.

With respect to this clonotype: This could be a read error, since a much larger clone is one nucleotide away. V gene TRBV6-5 combines with J gene TRBJ1-2; D is uncertain. Trimming left V 4 bases short and J 8 bases short, with 17 bases between. The length of the CDR3 is 14 residues. Germline V lookup: CDR1 MNHEY, CDR2 SVGAGI. In DNA form, the CDR3 reads TGTGCCAGCAGTTTAAATTTTAAGGCGGAGGGCTACACCTTC. It encodes CASSLNFKAEGYTF.

For this clonotype: This may come from a read error, since a much larger clone is one base off. The rearrangement links TRBV29-1 to TRBJ1-2, with 10 bases fitting TRBD1. CDR3 length: 13 amino acids. Germline V gives CDR1 SQVTM, CDR2 ANQGSEA. The CDR3 spells CSVVGQGFYGCTF. CDR3 nucleotide sequence: TGCAGCGTTGTGGGACAGGGGTTCTATGGCTGCACCTTC.

This clonotype was recorded a few times. V is TRBV11-2 and J is TRBJ1-1; 8 nucleotides line up with TRBD1. V trimming: 9 bases; J trimming: 6 bases; junction bases outside the gene matches: 15. The CDR3 extends over 15 amino acids. Germline-derived CDR1 and CDR2 are SGHAT and FQNNGV. CDR3 nucleotide sequence: TGTGCCAGTAGCCTCCAGGGGGCGACGGACTCTGAAGCTTTCTTT. As protein: CASSLQGATDSEAFF.

Worth noting for this clonotype: This could be a read error, since a much larger clone is one nucleotide away. This sequence joins TRBV28 and TRBJ1-6; 7 nucleotides line up with TRBD1. CDR1 and CDR2 from the germline V gene are MDHEN and SYDVKM. The CDR3 spans 15 residues. With V trimmed by 11 bases and J by 4 bases, 11 bases remained unmatched. Here the CDR3 reads CAGLPPGQYNSPLHF. The CDR3 DNA follows: TGTGCCGGCTTACCGCCGGGACAGTATAATTCACCCCTCCACTTT.

On this clonotype: A much larger clonotype is one base distant, so this may be a read error. CDR3 loop: CSAYSGSSHNEQFF. CDR3 bases: TGCAGCGCCTATAGCGGAAGCTCCCACAATGAGCAGTTCTTC. The chain is built from TRBV29-1 and TRBJ2-1; a weak D match, TRBD2 (6 bases). The V gene's germline CDR1 is SQVTM and CDR2 ANQGSEA. This CDR3 spans 14 amino acids.

Many counts were recorded for this clonotype. CDR3 DNA: TGTGCCATCAGTGAGTGGACAGGGGACATGACCTACGAGCAGTACTTC. It encodes CAISEWTGDMTYEQYF. This chain joins TRBV10-3 and TRBJ2-7, with 9 positions matching TRBD1. The CDR3 loop spans 16 amino acids. Trimming at V came to 1 base and at J to 2 bases, leaving 6 bases not matched to a gene. Germline V gene data show CDR1 as ENHRY and CDR2 as SYGVKD.

This clonotype was seen ten or more times. V usage is TRBV12-3 or TRBV12-4 and J usage is TRBJ2-2, with D uncertain. This CDR3 region has 11 residues. The V end lost 3 bases, the J end lost 8 bases, and 4 bases lay between the germline ends. The CDR3 nucleotides are TGTGCCAGCAGTTTCGGTGGGGAGCTGTTTTTT. This sequence encodes CASSFGGELFF.